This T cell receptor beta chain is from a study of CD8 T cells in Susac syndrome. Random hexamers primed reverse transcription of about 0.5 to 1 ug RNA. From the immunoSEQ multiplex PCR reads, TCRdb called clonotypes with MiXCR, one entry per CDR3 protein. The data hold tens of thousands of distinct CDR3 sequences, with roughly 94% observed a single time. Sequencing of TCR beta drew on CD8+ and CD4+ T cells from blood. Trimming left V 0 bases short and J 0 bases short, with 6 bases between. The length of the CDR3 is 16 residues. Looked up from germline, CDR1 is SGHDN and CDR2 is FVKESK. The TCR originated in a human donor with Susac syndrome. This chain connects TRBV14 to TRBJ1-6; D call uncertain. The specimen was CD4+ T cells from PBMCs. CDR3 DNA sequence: TGTGCCAGCAGCCAAGAGCGACCCTCCTATAATTCACCCCTCCACTTT. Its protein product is CASSQERPSYNSPLHF.